The 24 T cell receptor beta chains given below trace back to one sample, sequenced in a study of T cells in tuberculosis. Clones were sequenced by immunoSEQ multiplex PCR, and TCRdb holds only the in-frame ones, with some missing. The sample carries around 30,000 clones, around 86% recorded once. Time point of the sample: new active TB diagnosis, blood taken before or within 7 days of starting treatment. The sample in question was PBMCs, obtained at tuberculosis diagnosis. These receptors all stem from an adult with tuberculosis.

This rearrangement joins TRBV27 to TRBJ2-1; TRBD2 agrees at 7 bases. Trimming at V came to 3 bases and at J to 4 bases, leaving 6 bases not matched to a gene. This CDR3 is built from 15 residues. Germline CDR1 and CDR2: MNHEY and SMNVEV (reference sequence). The CDR3 loop reads CASSFLGTTYNEQFF. The CDR3 coding sequence is TGTGCCAGCAGTTTTCTTGGGACTACATACAATGAGCAGTTCTTC.

The CDR3 DNA sequence: TGTGCCAGCAGTGGGGGCCCAGAAGGAAACACCATATATTTT. This encodes CASSGGPEGNTIYF. This chain connects TRBV6-6 to TRBJ1-3, with a tentative D call TRBD1 (6 bases). The V gene lost 5 bases and the J gene lost 4 bases, with 12 bases spanning the gap. This CDR3 spans 14 amino acids. Looked up from germline, CDR1 is MNHNY and CDR2 is SVGAGI (reference sequence).

This clone was seen a handful of times. The CDR3 DNA follows: TGTGCCAGCAGCCATCTCAACAGGGGAATCACTGAAGCTTTCTTT. Protein: CASSHLNRGITEAFF. This chain connects TRBV14 to TRBJ1-1; TRBD1 agrees at 7 bases. Trimming at V came to 3 bases and at J to 4 bases, leaving 8 bases not matched to a gene. The CDR3 has 15 residues. Per germline, CDR1 SGHDN and CDR2 FVKESK. The full variable domain, rest sourced from reference TRBV14 and TRBJ1-1, is EAGVTQFPSHSVIEKGQTVTLRCDPISGHDNLYWYRRVMGKEIKFLLHFVKESKQDESGMPNNRFLAERTGGTYSTLKVQPAELEDSGVYFCASSHLNRGITEAFFGQGTRLTVV.

J is TRBJ1-2 and V is TRBV19; D is uncertain. The germline gives CDR1 LNHDA, CDR2 SQIVND (reference sequence). This CDR3 is 14 amino acids long. Trimming took off 6 bases at V and 6 bases at J, with 17 bases between the two ends. CDR3 in amino acids: CASSQPANRDGYTF. CDR3 in DNA: TGTGCCAGTAGCCAACCGGCGAACAGAGATGGCTACACCTTC. Using reference TRBV19 and TRBJ1-2 for the parts outside the CDR3, the full variable domain is DGGITQSPKYLFRKEGQNVTLSCEQNLNHDAMYWYRQDPGQGLRLIYYSQIVNDFQKGDIAEGYSVSREKKESFPLTVTSAQKNPTAFYLCASSQPANRDGYTFGSGTRLTVV.

This chain connects TRBV18 to TRBJ2-7; unclear D gene. Trimming took off 6 bases at V and 0 bases at J, with 9 bases between the two ends. CDR1 is KGHSH and CDR2 is LQKENI in the germline V gene. The CDR3 consists of 13 residues. The CDR3 DNA follows: TGTGCCAGCTCCGAGTTTAGCTCCTACGAGCAGTACTTC. Translating it yields CASSEFSSYEQYF.

V is TRBV21-1 and J is TRBJ2-7; the D segment call TRBD2 is taken from the table without a DNA check. TRBV21-1 is recorded as a pseudogene. The CDR3 has 16 amino acids. CDR3 residues: CASSKRKERPHYEQYF. The CDR3 nucleotides read TGTGCCAGCAGCAAAAGGAAGGAGCGGCCGCACTACGAGCAGTACTTC.

This chain links TRBV7-9 with TRBJ2-1, with D uncertain. With 7 bases removed from V and 9 bases from J, the gap between germline ends came to 13 bases. This CDR3 spans 12 amino acids. Looked up from germline, CDR1 is SEHNR and CDR2 is FQNEAQ (reference sequence). The CDR3, as DNA: TGTGCCAGCACCCCCAGAGGCAGTGAGCAGTTCTTC. Translated, it gives CASTPRGSEQFF. Together with reference TRBV7-9 and TRBJ2-1, the CDR3 gives the full variable domain: DTGVSQNPRHKITKRGQNVTFRCDPISEHNRLYWYRQTLGQGPEFLTYFQNEAQLEKSRLLSDRFSAERPKGSFSTLEIQRTEQGDSAMYLCASTPRGSEQFFGPGTRLTVL.

V usage is TRBV6-6 and J usage is TRBJ1-2; no reliable D call. Germline V CDR1 and CDR2: MNHNY, SVGAGI (reference sequence). V was shortened by 2 bases and J by 7 bases, with 14 bases between the two germline ends. The CDR3 length is 14 residues. This CDR3 is CASSYTEGAAGYTF. Written as DNA, the CDR3 is TGTGCCAGCAGTTACACCGAGGGTGCGGCTGGCTACACCTTC.

The chain recombines TRBV30 with TRBJ2-7, with 10 bases identical to TRBD2. This CDR3 contains 14 residues. CDR1 is GTSNPN, CDR2 SVGIG, per germline (reference sequence). V shed 3 bases, J shed 7 bases, and the junction held 9 bases outside the gene matches. CDR3 in DNA: TGTGCCTGGAGCGCGCCGGGACTAGCGACGGAGCAGTACTTC. This codes for CAWSAPGLATEQYF.

This chain uses TRBV5-4 with TRBJ1-2, with TRBD1 as a possible D gene (6 bases). Between the trimmed V and J ends, which lost 3 bases and 8 bases, there was a span of 14 bases. The CDR3 consists of 13 residues. Germline V gene sequence: CDR1 SGHNT, CDR2 YYREEE (reference sequence). As DNA, the CDR3 is TGTGCCAGCAGCTCACAGGGAGGGGGAGGCTACACCTTC. Encoded protein: CASSSQGGGGYTF.

The genes are TRBV30 and TRBJ2-1; 7 positions agree with TRBD2. Trimming at V came to 8 bases and at J to 5 bases, leaving 15 bases not matched to a gene. The CDR3 sequence is 15 residues long. Germline assignment: CDR1 GTSNPN and CDR2 SVGIG (reference sequence). Here the CDR3 DNA reads TGTGCCACTGGACTGGCGTCTAGCGGCCACAATGAGCAGTTCTTC. Its protein product is CATGLASSGHNEQFF.

This chain joins TRBV5-1 and TRBJ1-1, with 9 bases lining up with TRBD1. The CDR3 runs to 13 residues. Germline V CDR1 and CDR2: SGHRS, YFSETQ. V shed 0 bases, J shed 6 bases, and the junction held 0 bases outside the gene matches. The CDR3 loop is CASSLGTGAEAFF. CDR3 in DNA: TGCGCCAGCAGCTTGGGGACAGGGGCTGAAGCTTTCTTT.

The chain links TRBV9 to TRBJ2-1, with TRBD1 identical over 7 bases. The V gene end was trimmed by 3 bases and the J gene end by 7 bases; junction bases not matched to a gene: 10. Germline CDR1 is SGDLS and CDR2 is YYNGEE. This CDR3 is built from 15 residues. The CDR3 sequence: CASSAETTGKNEQFF. The CDR3 bases are TGTGCCAGCAGCGCCGAGACGACAGGGAAGAATGAGCAGTTCTTC.

This clone has more than one count but fewer than ten. Compared with germline, one end of the junction differs, possibly owing to a read error. The chain combines TRBV4-2 with TRBJ2-2, with 10 bases fitting TRBD1. The CDR3 totals 14 residues. Looked up from germline, CDR1 is LGHNA and CDR2 is YNFKEQ. The CDR3 protein is CASSEDRGPGELFF. CDR3 nucleotide sequence: TGTGCCAGCAGCGAAGACAGGGGGCCCGGGGAGCTGTTTTTT.

The V call is TRBV30, the J call TRBJ2-2, with no clear D. This CDR3 is built from 11 residues. Germline V lookup: CDR1 GTSNPN, CDR2 SVGIG (reference sequence). V lost 7 bases and J 3 bases, leaving 6 bases between the germline ends. CDR3: CASRDTGELFF. CDR3 coding DNA: TGTGCCTCCCGGGACACCGGGGAGCTGTTTTTT.

The rearrangement joins TRBV14 to TRBJ2-7; 7 nucleotides agree with TRBD1. Germline values: CDR1 SGHDN, CDR2 FVKESK. The CDR3 contains 14 residues. Unmatched junction bases numbered 3, after V lost 3 bases and J lost 1 base. The DNA for the CDR3 is TGTGCCAGCAGCCAGTACAGGGGTTCCTACGAGCAGTACTTC. It yields the protein CASSQYRGSYEQYF.

The CDR3 sequence: CASSERGNEQFF. The CDR3 bases are TGTGCCAGCAGCGAAAGAGGAAATGAGCAGTTCTTC. The rearrangement joins TRBV4-2 to TRBJ2-1; D is undetermined. Trimming stripped 5 bases from V and 7 bases from J, with 9 bases between. The CDR3 sequence is 12 residues long. The germline gives CDR1 LGHNA, CDR2 YNFKEQ.

J is TRBJ1-5 and V is TRBV6-5; D gene unclear. CDR3 length equals 13 residues. CDR1 is MNHEY and CDR2 is SVGAGI in the germline V gene. V lost 0 bases to trimming and J lost 7 bases, with 7 bases between them. The CDR3, as DNA: TGTGCCAGCAGTTACTCGGGTAGCCAGCCCCAGCATTTT. Protein product: CASSYSGSQPQHF.

This clone was seen a single time. The chain carries TRBV5-4 and TRBJ1-1, with 7 bases matching TRBD1. Germline CDR1 is SGHNT and CDR2 is YYREEE (reference sequence). This CDR3 is 15 amino acids long. Trimming took 3 bases from V and 1 from J; bases not matched to a gene: 6. DNA for the CDR3: TGTGCCAGCAGCTCAGACAGGGTGCGGAACACTGAAGCTTTCTTT. It is translated as CASSSDRVRNTEAFF.

The chain links TRBV9 to TRBJ2-1, with D possibly being TRBD2 (6 bases). The CDR3 runs 14 residues. V dropped 3 bases and J dropped 2 bases, with 9 bases sitting between them. Germline CDR1 SGDLS, CDR2 YYNGEE. This chain's CDR3 is CASSGSGTYNEQFF. DNA for the CDR3: TGTGCCAGCAGCGGTAGCGGCACCTACAATGAGCAGTTCTTC.

This rearrangement joins TRBV27 to TRBJ2-7; TRBD1 is a possible D gene (6 bases). Looked up from germline, CDR1 is MNHEY and CDR2 is SMNVEV (reference sequence). The CDR3 contains 13 residues. V lost 5 bases to trimming and J lost 5 bases, with 13 bases between them. This CDR3 reads CASSPTGWDEQYF. As DNA, the CDR3 is TGTGCCAGCAGTCCCACAGGGTGGGACGAGCAGTACTTC.

The chain carries TRBV27 and TRBJ2-1; D remains unclear. Trimming shortened V by 6 bases and J by 0 bases, and 15 bases separated the two germline ends. The CDR3 length is 16 residues. The germline V gene has CDR1 MNHEY and CDR2 SMNVEV (reference sequence). In nucleotides, the CDR3 is TGTGCCAGCAGATCTATTACCCTGAGCTCCTACAATGAGCAGTTCTTC. Protein product: CASRSITLSSYNEQFF.

This chain links TRBV28 with TRBJ2-1; 8 bases are shared with TRBD2. The CDR3 spans 13 residues. Germline V gene sequence: CDR1 MDHEN, CDR2 SYDVKM. The J segment lost 10 bases and the V segment lost 6 bases, leaving 8 bases of the junction unmatched. The CDR3, as DNA: TGTGCCAGCAGCCTTTCGGGAGGGCCGGAGCAGTTCTTC. This translates into CASSLSGGPEQFF.

The rearrangement uses TRBV28 and TRBJ2-2; 9 bases line up with TRBD2. Germline V CDR1 and CDR2: MDHEN, SYDVKM. J was trimmed by 4 bases and V by 2 bases; bases with no gene match: 8. The CDR3 consists of 17 residues. The CDR3 loop is CASSLLEETSGTGELFF. The CDR3 DNA is TGTGCCAGCAGTTTACTTGAGGAGACTAGCGGCACCGGGGAGCTGTTTTTT. The full variable domain, rest sourced from reference TRBV28 and TRBJ2-2, is DVKVTQSSRYLVKRTGEKVFLECVQDMDHENMFWYRQDPGLGLRLIYFSYDVKMKEKGDIPEGYSVSREKKERFSLILESASTNQTSMYLCASSLLEETSGTGELFFGEGSRLTVL.